Shown below are 5 T cell receptor beta chains from a single sample sequenced in a study of identical twins. TCRdb passed the 5' RACE reads through MiXCR, listing each CDR3 protein once. Of some 1,700,000 distinct CDR3 sequences detected, about 32% appear once; the ten largest clones hold 0.27%. Sequencing input: cord blood. These receptors came from a newborn girl in good health.

The chain combines TRBV6-2 or TRBV6-3 with TRBJ2-3; unclear D gene. Germline CDR1 MNHEY, CDR2 SVGEGT. Deletions cut 5 bases from V and 5 bases from J, with 8 bases between. The CDR3 consists of 12 residues. Here the CDR3 reads CASSPELDTQYF. The CDR3 DNA reads TGTGCCAGCAGTCCCGAGTTAGATACGCAGTATTTT.

This clonotype was seen a handful of times. The chain joins TRBV5-1 to TRBJ2-1, with 14 bases lining up with TRBD2. V was pared by 3 bases and J by 10 bases, with 6 bases of the junction left unmatched. This CDR3 spans 15 amino acids. Germline assignment: CDR1 SGHRS and CDR2 YFSETQ. CDR3 protein: CASSWGLAGEGEQFF. CDR3 DNA sequence: TGCGCCAGCAGCTGGGGACTAGCGGGAGAGGGGGAGCAGTTCTTC.

V and J are TRBV7-2 and TRBJ2-1, with 14 positions matching TRBD2. Germline assignment: CDR1 SGHTA and CDR2 FQGNSA. V lost 2 bases, J lost 6 bases, and 6 bases stayed unmatched. This CDR3 has 17 amino acids. The CDR3 bases are TGTGCCAGCAGCTTATTAGGGGGGACTAGCGGGAGCAATGAGCAGTTCTTC. Residues: CASSLLGGTSGSNEQFF.

The rearrangement links TRBV24-1 to TRBJ2-4; D ambiguous. CDR1 and CDR2 (germline): KGHDR, SFDVKD. V was trimmed by 4 bases and J by 1 base, leaving 4 bases between them. This CDR3 region has 13 residues. The CDR3 DNA reads as TGTGCCACCAGTGAGGGGGCCAAAAACATTCAGTACTTC. It encodes CATSEGAKNIQYF.

The rearrangement uses TRBV24-1 and TRBJ2-7, with TRBD1 identical over 9 bases. This CDR3 contains 15 residues. Germline loops: CDR1 KGHDR, CDR2 SFDVKD. The V gene end was trimmed by 3 bases and the J gene end by 4 bases; junction bases not matched to a gene: 6. The CDR3 region is CATSDTGTGMYEQYF. CDR3 sequence (DNA): TGTGCCACCAGTGATACCGGGACAGGGATGTACGAGCAGTACTTC.